A single sample is the source of the 4 T cell receptor beta chains below, sequenced in a study of beta chain features in type 1 diabetes. Study-level results: When Type 1 diabetes patients were examined, their TCRB CDR3s proved moderately but significantly shorter in all four CD4+ subsets.

These receptors have no known antigen. Of the isolated RNA, all was reverse transcribed, and so the sequenced material was expressed TCRB transcripts. Using immunoSEQ multiplex PCR, the repertoire was profiled, and TCRdb retains in-frame clones only, with some absent. The sample has 600,000 to 700,000 clones; around 12% are singletons. Sequences were obtained from naive CD4+ T cells from blood. The receptors stem from a man under 40 with type 1 diabetes.

This clone was observed a handful of times. Other DNA sequences in this sample translate to the same CDR3. The J gene is TRBJ2-2, the V gene TRBV9, with a weak D call TRBD1 (6 bases). CDR1 is SGDLS and CDR2 is YYNGEE in the germline V gene. Trimming removed 3 bases at V and 3 bases at J, with 9 bases between. This CDR3 region has 14 residues. CDR3: CASSAQGYTGELFF. The CDR3 DNA sequence: TGTGCCAGCAGCGCACAGGGATACACCGGGGAGCTGTTTTTT.

This clone was observed a few times. The V call is TRBV28, the J call TRBJ2-6, with 7 nucleotides matching TRBD1. The V and J ends lost 4 bases and 1 base, in that order; junction bases with no gene match: 10. Germline loops: CDR1 MDHEN, CDR2 SYDVKM. The CDR3 runs to 18 residues. CDR3 bases: TGTGCCAGCAGTTCGGTAGGACAGGTTTGGTCTGGGGCCAACGTCCTGACTTTC. Residues: CASSSVGQVWSGANVLTF.

This clone turned up a few times. The chain links TRBV6-6 to TRBJ1-3; D is undetermined. Germline values: CDR1 MNHNY, CDR2 SVGAGI (reference sequence). The V end was cut by 8 bases, the J end by 1 base, with 9 bases between. CDR3 length: 13 amino acids. The CDR3 reads CASRTVSGNTIYF. CDR3 nucleotide sequence: TGTGCCAGCCGGACGGTATCTGGAAACACCATATATTTT.

The CDR3: CASSPPSNTEAFF. CDR3 nucleotides: TGTGCCAGCAGCCCCCCGTCGAACACTGAAGCTTTCTTT. The chain is built from TRBV7-9 and TRBJ1-1; D call uncertain. V was trimmed by 5 bases and J by 1 base, leaving 8 bases between them. The CDR3 runs 13 residues. Germline V gene sequence: CDR1 SEHNR, CDR2 FQNEAQ (reference sequence).